This TCR beta chain was recorded in a study of CD8 T cells in ankylosing spondylitis. The study, taken as a whole, reports: In ankylosing spondylitis blood, a motif of roughly eight highly homologous TCR beta variants appeared characteristic. Reactive arthritis synovial fluid and blood were previously reported to contain some motif variants.

TCRdb recomputed calls from the 5' RACE reads with MiXCR, one row per CDR3 protein. The sample holds under 550,000 distinct CDR3 sequences; 26% are singletons and the top ten take roughly 1%. Germline CDR1 MNHNS, CDR2 SASEGT. The CDR3 is made up of 14 amino acids. After removal of 4 bases from V and 4 bases from J, the junction contained 2 bases not matched to a gene. About this clonotype itself: The antigen is unknown.

The rearrangement uses TRBV6-1 and TRBJ1-5; 9 bases line up with TRBD1. The sample taken for sequencing was blood, either unsorted or a sorted T cell fraction (not recorded which). This clonotype originated in a male donor with ankylosing spondylitis. In DNA, the CDR3 is TGTGCCAGCAGTGGGGGGACAGGGAATCAGCCCCAGCATTTT. Its protein product is CASSGGTGNQPQHF.